The 4 T cell receptor beta chains below all came from one sample that was sequenced in a study of beta chain features in type 1 diabetes. TCRB transcripts that were expressed got sequenced, as all of the isolated RNA had been reverse transcribed. The table came from immunoSEQ multiplex PCR; TCRdb's copy has only in-frame clones and leaves some out. In the table there are 200,000 to 250,000 clones, approximately 10% of which are singletons. Sequencing input: central memory CD4+ T cells from blood. These receptors all stem from a man younger than 30 in good health.

This clone was detected a few times. The germline gene is not matched at one end of the junction; a read error may be the cause. The chain employs TRBV6-1 and TRBJ2-4; D may be TRBD1 (5 bases). The CDR3 totals 13 residues. Germline CDR1 MNHNS, CDR2 SASEGT. CDR3 protein: CAISPDGDSRPYF. The CDR3 bases are TGTGCCATCAGTCCCGATGGTGACAGCCGGCCGTACTTC.

The rearrangement links TRBV5-1 to TRBJ2-3; D gene unclear. This CDR3 spans 14 amino acids. Deletions cut 3 bases from V and 0 bases from J, with 8 bases between. CDR1 is SGHRS and CDR2 is YFSETQ in the germline V gene. The CDR3 reads CASSSDGSTDTQYF. The CDR3, as DNA: TGCGCCAGCAGCTCGGACGGCAGCACAGATACGCAGTATTTT.

Turning to this clone: A single base separates this from a much larger clone, so it may be a read error. The V gene is TRBV9, the J gene TRBJ2-3; D is possibly TRBD2 (5 bases). V lost 3 bases and J 0 bases, leaving 5 bases between the germline ends. Germline V gene sequence: CDR1 SGDLS, CDR2 YYNGEE. CDR3 length: 13 residues. This CDR3 is CASSAGSTDTQYF. The CDR3 bases are TGTGCCAGCAGCGCGGGGAGCACAGATACGCAGTATTTT.

DNA for the CDR3: TGTGCCAGCAGCCCAAGGTCGAGGGGAGGAGTTTTTTACAATGAGCAGTTCTTC. The encoded protein is CASSPRSRGGVFYNEQFF. V gene TRBV11-2 combines with J gene TRBJ2-1; maybe TRBD2 (6 bases). Germline V gene data show CDR1 as SGHAT and CDR2 as FQNNGV. The V end lost 5 bases, the J end lost 4 bases, and 24 bases lay between the germline ends. This CDR3 region has 18 residues.